The next 29 T cell receptor beta chains were all read from a single sample in a study of T cell responses to AZD1222 COVID-19 vaccine. Assay used: immunoSEQ multiplex PCR; TCRdb lists only in-frame clones, some missing. Here the sample spans 95,000 to 150,000 clones, roughly 88% being singletons. Specimen: peripheral blood, collected on day 0 of AZD1222 vaccination. The source is an adult in good health.

The V gene is TRBV6-5, the J gene TRBJ1-2, with TRBD1 matching over 9 bases. Per the germline V gene, CDR1 is MNHEY and CDR2 is SVGAGI. The CDR3 is 14 amino acids. J was trimmed by 4 bases and V by 5 bases; bases with no gene match: 5. This CDR3 is CASSRDRESYGYTF. The CDR3 DNA sequence: TGTGCCAGCAGTCGGGACAGGGAATCCTATGGCTACACCTTC.

The chain carries TRBV7-2 and TRBJ2-7; D is possibly TRBD1 (6 bases). The CDR3 extends over 15 amino acids. Trimming shortened V by 1 base and J by 6 bases, and 16 bases separated the two germline ends. CDR1 and CDR2 (germline): SGHTA, FQGNSA. The CDR3 DNA reads as TGTGCCAGCAGCTTAGGTGGCAGGGGAAGAAGCGAGCAGTACTTC. It codes for CASSLGGRGRSEQYF.

This clone was counted only a few times. The rearrangement uses TRBV4-3 and TRBJ2-6, with D tentatively TRBD2 (6 bases). Germline V lookup: CDR1 LGHNA, CDR2 YSLEER. The CDR3 runs to 16 residues. CDR3 DNA sequence: TGCCCCCGCAGCCCCCCGGGAGCCTCTGGGGCCAACGTCCTGACTTTC. This translates into CPRSPPGASGANVLTF.

CDR3: CASTVDYQETQYF. The CDR3 coding sequence is TGTGCCAGCACCGTCGACTACCAAGAGACCCAGTACTTC. The V and J genes are TRBV2 and TRBJ2-5; D gene ambiguous. Trimming took off 7 bases at V and 0 bases at J, with 9 bases between the two ends. CDR1 is SNHLY, CDR2 FYNNEI, per germline. The CDR3 length is 13 residues.

J is TRBJ1-3 and V is TRBV10-3, with a weak D call TRBD1 (5 bases). There are 14 residues in the CDR3. Trimming removed 4 bases at V and 2 bases at J, with 9 bases between. Per germline, CDR1 ENHRY and CDR2 SYGVKD. The DNA of the CDR3 is TGTGCCATCAGTGTGACGGGGGCTGGAAACACCATATATTTT. Encoded protein: CAISVTGAGNTIYF.

This chain links TRBV3-1 (or the pseudogene TRBV3-2) with TRBJ2-1; D gene uncertain. Germline values: CDR1 LGHDT, CDR2 YNNKEL (reference sequence). This CDR3 has 15 amino acids. With 1 base removed from V and 9 bases from J, the gap between germline ends came to 16 bases. CDR3 in amino acids: CASSQGIGPQSEQFF. The CDR3 DNA is TGTGCCAGCAGCCAAGGTATAGGACCCCAGTCTGAGCAGTTCTTC.

The gene calls are TRBV15 and TRBJ2-6; D not resolved. The CDR3 extends over 17 amino acids. Germline-derived CDR1 and CDR2 are LNHNV and YYDKDF (reference sequence). With 2 bases removed from V and 0 bases from J, the gap between germline ends came to 11 bases. CDR3 region: CATSRTGRSSGANVLTF. The CDR3 coding sequence is TGTGCCACCAGCAGAACCGGTCGGTCCTCTGGGGCCAACGTCCTGACTTTC.

The rearrangement links TRBV4-1 to TRBJ1-3; TRBD1 matches 8 bases. Losses at the gene ends were 5 bases for V and 0 bases for J; bases not matched to a gene: 6. The CDR3 is 16 amino acids. Germline V gives CDR1 MGHRA, CDR2 YSYEKL. The CDR3 here is CASSIHRGSSGNTIYF. CDR3 coding DNA: TGCGCCAGCAGCATCCACAGGGGGAGCTCTGGAAACACCATATATTTT.

The chain uses TRBV5-1 and TRBJ1-1; tentative D call: TRBD1 (5 bases). Trimming shortened V by 4 bases and J by 0 bases, and 10 bases separated the two germline ends. Germline loops: CDR1 SGHRS, CDR2 YFSETQ. This CDR3 region has 14 residues. CDR3 protein: CASSRGSLNTEAFF. The CDR3 DNA reads TGCGCCAGCAGCCGGGGGTCCCTGAACACTGAAGCTTTCTTT. Variable domain in full (rest from reference TRBV5-1 and TRBJ1-1): KAGVTQTPRYLIKTRGQQVTLSCSPISGHRSVSWYQQTPGQGLQFLFEYFSETQRNKGNFPGRFSGRQFSNSRSEMNVSTLELGDSALYLCASSRGSLNTEAFFGQGTRLTVV.

The rearrangement links TRBV6-4 to TRBJ2-3, with a possible D match to TRBD1 (6 bases). CDR1 is MRHNA and CDR2 is SNTAGT in the germline V gene. Trimming took 4 bases from V and 1 from J, leaving 12 bases between them. This CDR3 has 15 amino acids. CDR3 nucleotide sequence: TGTGCCAGCAGTGTTCAGGGGCCATGCACAGATACGCAGTATTTT. This sequence encodes CASSVQGPCTDTQYF.

The J gene is TRBJ1-3, the V gene TRBV21-1; the DNA was not compared with TRBD1, the D call given in the table. TRBV21-1 is a pseudogene. CDR3 length equals 15 residues. The CDR3 DNA reads TGTGCCAGCAGCCCTACAGGGACCCCTGGAAACACCATATATTTT. Translation gives CASSPTGTPGNTIYF.

V is TRBV6-1 and J is TRBJ1-2; no definite D call. The CDR3 is 12 residues long. Trimming removed 3 bases from V and 4 bases from J, with 6 bases in between. The germline V gene has CDR1 MNHNS and CDR2 SASEGT. The CDR3 here is CASSDDLYGYTF. The CDR3 bases are TGTGCCAGCAGTGACGACCTCTATGGCTACACCTTC.

This chain links TRBV2 with TRBJ1-2; D is undetermined. The CDR3 has 13 amino acids. Germline V CDR1 and CDR2: SNHLY, FYNNEI. Trimming pared 3 bases from V and 2 bases from J, leaving 7 bases between. CDR3 bases: TGTGCCAGCAGTGACGGACCGAACTATGGCTACACCTTC. It yields the protein CASSDGPNYGYTF. The full variable domain, its missing parts supplied by reference TRBV2 and TRBJ1-2, is EPEVTQTPSHQVTQMGQEVILRCVPISNHLYFYWYRQILGQKVEFLVSFYNNEISEKSEIFDDQFSVERPDGSNFTLKIRSTKLEDSAMYFCASSDGPNYGYTFGSGTRLTVV.

This clone was detected only a few times. The chain employs TRBV29-1 and TRBJ2-1; TRBD2 matches 10 bases. The germline CDR1 and CDR2 sequences are SQVTM and ANQGSEA. The CDR3 totals 16 residues. Losses at the gene ends were 1 base for V and 5 bases for J; bases not matched to a gene: 8. The CDR3, as DNA: TGCAGCGTTGAAGGGCTCGGGACTAGCGCCGACAATGAGCAGTTCTTC. It encodes CSVEGLGTSADNEQFF.

The V gene is TRBV5-8, the J gene TRBJ2-2; D not resolved. Trimming cost V 5 bases and J 6 bases, with 11 bases left between them. The CDR3 spans 13 residues. Germline V gene data show CDR1 as SGHTS and CDR2 as YDEGEE. The CDR3 sequence is CASRAVRSGELFF. DNA for the CDR3: TGTGCCAGCAGGGCCGTTAGGTCCGGGGAGCTGTTTTTT.

The J gene is TRBJ1-6, the V gene TRBV5-4; TRBD1 is a possible D gene (6 bases). The CDR3 has 15 residues. Germline V gene lookup returns CDR1 SGHNT and CDR2 YYREEE (reference sequence). The ends were cut back, 4 bases at V and 6 bases at J, with 14 bases in the middle. For the CDR3, the DNA is TGTGCCAGCAGCCTGGACAGCGCTAGTAATTCACCCCTCCACTTT. This translates into CASSLDSASNSPLHF.

This clone occurred a few times. The chain links TRBV4-2 to TRBJ2-2; D unresolved. CDR3 size: 14 residues. V shed 1 base and J shed 4 bases, with 7 bases lying between them. Germline lookup yields CDR1 LGHNA and CDR2 YNFKEQ. CDR3 loop: CASSQVLGTGELFF. The DNA of the CDR3 is TGTGCCAGCAGCCAAGTATTGGGCACCGGGGAGCTGTTTTTT.

The V and J genes are TRBV7-8 and TRBJ1-5, with D hard to call. Germline V gene data show CDR1 as SGHVS and CDR2 as FQNEAQ. V was shortened by 5 bases and J by 7 bases, with 21 bases between the two germline ends. The CDR3 runs 16 residues. CDR3 sequence reads: CASSRKMLVEGQPQHF. As DNA, the CDR3 is TGTGCCAGCAGCCGAAAAATGCTCGTCGAGGGACAGCCCCAGCATTTT.

This chain joins TRBV25-1 and TRBJ1-2; D uncertain. In germline, CDR1 is MGHDK, CDR2 SYGVNS. V gave up 8 bases and J gave up 4 bases, with 11 bases separating them. CDR3 length: 12 amino acids. CDR3 bases: TGTGCCAGCTCAGGTTGGAGCTATGGCTACACCTTC. It is translated as CASSGWSYGYTF.

The V gene is TRBV3-1 (or the pseudogene TRBV3-2), the J gene TRBJ2-1; 10 nucleotides line up with TRBD2. Germline V gene data show CDR1 as LGHDT and CDR2 as YNNKEL (reference sequence). The CDR3 sequence is 16 residues long. The V and J ends lost 5 bases and 3 bases, in that order; junction bases with no gene match: 7. The CDR3 coding sequence is TGTGCCAGCAGCGCCCGACTAGCGGGCTTCTACAATGAGCAGTTCTTC. It is translated as CASSARLAGFYNEQFF.

The chain has TRBV20-1 and TRBJ1-2; D is ambiguous. Per the germline V gene, CDR1 is DFQATT and CDR2 is SNEGSKA (reference sequence). CDR3 length: 11 amino acids. V gave up 0 bases and J gave up 5 bases, with 4 bases separating them. In nucleotides, the CDR3 is TGCAGTGCTAGAGAACAGTATGGCTACACCTTC. Translated, it gives CSAREQYGYTF.

Comment on this clone: Distinct nucleotide sequences in the sample also encode this CDR3. J is TRBJ2-3 and V is TRBV12-3 or TRBV12-4, with D hard to call. V lost 6 bases and J lost 0, with 4 bases in between. The CDR3 runs 12 residues. DNA for the CDR3: TGTGCCAGCAGCCCTAGCACAGATACGCAGTATTTT. Amino acid sequence: CASSPSTDTQYF.

This clone appeared a few times. This chain links TRBV28 with TRBJ1-5; perhaps TRBD1 as D (5 bases). Between the trimmed V and J ends, which lost 3 bases and 6 bases, there was a span of 9 bases. Germline V gene data show CDR1 as MDHEN and CDR2 as SYDVKM. The CDR3 is 13 amino acids. In nucleotides, the CDR3 is TGTGCCAGCAGTTTCCGTGGGGGTCAGCCCCAGCATTTT. Protein: CASSFRGGQPQHF.

This chain uses TRBV3-1 (or the pseudogene TRBV3-2) with TRBJ1-1, with D uncertain. The CDR3 spans 13 residues. The germline gives CDR1 LGHDT, CDR2 YNNKEL (reference sequence). The V end lost 5 bases, the J end lost 0 bases, and 7 bases lay between the germline ends. The CDR3 DNA reads TGTGCCAGCAGCGAGTCCATGAACACTGAAGCTTTCTTT. Translation: CASSESMNTEAFF.

The chain uses TRBV28 and TRBJ2-1; D may be TRBD1 (6 bases). V was shortened by 6 bases and J by 3 bases, with 21 bases between the two germline ends. This CDR3 region has 17 residues. Germline CDR1 MDHEN, CDR2 SYDVKM. The CDR3 protein is CASRHSDRRPYYNEQFF. Here the CDR3 DNA reads TGTGCCAGCAGGCACTCTGACAGGAGACCCTACTACAATGAGCAGTTCTTC.

The V call is TRBV6-6, the J call TRBJ2-7; 9 bases map to TRBD1. The CDR3 covers 14 residues. Germline V CDR1 and CDR2: MNHNY, SVGAGI (reference sequence). V shed 6 bases and J 2 bases; nucleotides not matched to a gene: 5. CDR3 in DNA: TGTGCCAGCAGGACGGGACAGGGAACCTACGAGCAGTACTTC. It encodes CASRTGQGTYEQYF.

The rearrangement links TRBV6-2 or TRBV6-3 to TRBJ1-4; D is perhaps TRBD1 (5 bases). Germline-derived CDR1 and CDR2 are MNHEY and SVGEGT. Trimming removed 2 bases at V and 8 bases at J, with 18 bases between. The CDR3 length is 16 residues. CDR3 residues: CASSYGFAGMGEKLFF. CDR3 bases: TGTGCCAGCAGTTACGGATTCGCAGGGATGGGAGAAAAACTGTTTTTT.

CDR3 in DNA: TGTGCCAGCAGTTTAGGACTCGCCTCCTACGAGCAGTACTTC. Protein product: CASSLGLASYEQYF. The chain links TRBV27 to TRBJ2-7, with TRBD2 as a possible D gene (5 bases). The germline V gene has CDR1 MNHEY and CDR2 SMNVEV (reference sequence). The CDR3 runs to 14 residues. Trimming pared 2 bases from V and 0 bases from J, leaving 8 bases between.

The rearrangement links TRBV5-1 to TRBJ2-6, with a weak D call TRBD1 (5 bases). The CDR3 has 18 residues. The germline V gene has CDR1 SGHRS and CDR2 YFSETQ. Trimming stripped 4 bases from V and 0 bases from J, with 17 bases between. The CDR3 spells CASSLIVVQGSGANVLTF. CDR3 DNA sequence: TGCGCCAGCAGCCTCATTGTGGTTCAGGGCTCTGGGGCCAACGTCCTGACTTTC. The full variable domain, its missing parts supplied by reference TRBV5-1 and TRBJ2-6, is KAGVTQTPRYLIKTRGQQVTLSCSPISGHRSVSWYQQTPGQGLQFLFEYFSETQRNKGNFPGRFSGRQFSNSRSEMNVSTLELGDSALYLCASSLIVVQGSGANVLTFGAGSRLTVL.